This T cell receptor beta chain was recorded in a study of T cells in Graves' hyperthyroidism and ophthalmopathy. General study results and limits: Among clonotypes expanded in thyroid above 0.001, most were also found in blood.

The germline CDR1 and CDR2 sequences are SGHVS and FQNEAQ. The CDR3 consists of 15 residues. The J segment lost 5 bases and the V segment lost 4 bases, leaving 9 bases of the junction unmatched. This clonotype appeared a few times. Its specificity is unknown. From RNA transcripts, TCR beta CDR3 regions were amplified. HTBI primers drove first-round RT-PCR of the TCR CDR3. TCRdb re-called the multiplex PCR reads through MiXCR, storing one row per CDR3 protein. The profile shows 490,000 or so distinct CDR3 sequences, 20% of them singletons. J is TRBJ2-7 and V is TRBV7-8; 9 nucleotides agree with TRBD2. This clonotype was obtained from a man aged 35-49 years with Graves' ophthalmopathy. The sequencing input was blood. This CDR3 reads CASSSRRLAANEQYF. The CDR3 nucleotides read TGTGCCAGCAGCTCCCGGCGACTAGCGGCAAACGAGCAGTACTTC.